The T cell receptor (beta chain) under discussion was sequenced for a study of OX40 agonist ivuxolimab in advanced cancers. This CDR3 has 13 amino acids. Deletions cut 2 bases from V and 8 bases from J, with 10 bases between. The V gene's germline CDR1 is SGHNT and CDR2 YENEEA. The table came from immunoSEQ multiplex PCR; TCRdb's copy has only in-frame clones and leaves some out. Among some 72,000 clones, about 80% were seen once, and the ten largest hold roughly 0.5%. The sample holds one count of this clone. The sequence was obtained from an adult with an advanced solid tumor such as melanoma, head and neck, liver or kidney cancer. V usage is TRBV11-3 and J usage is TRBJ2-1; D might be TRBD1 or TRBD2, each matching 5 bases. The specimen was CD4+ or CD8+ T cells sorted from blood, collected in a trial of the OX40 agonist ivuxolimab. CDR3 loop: CASSLNRDHEQFF. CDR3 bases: TGTGCCAGCAGCTTAAACCGGGACCATGAGCAGTTCTTC.